This T cell receptor (beta chain) originates from a study of OX40 agonist ivuxolimab in advanced cancers. As for the study in general: Mean age approximately 66 years, range about 23 to 80; nearly 85% male.

Here immunoSEQ multiplex PCR was the method, and the copy in TCRdb shows in-frame clones only, minus some. The profile shows 65,000 to 80,000 clones, 90% of them singletons. The table lists this clone with a count of one. This clonotype originated in an adult with an advanced solid tumor such as melanoma, head and neck, liver or kidney cancer. Sequenced material: CD4+ or CD8+ T cells sorted from blood, taken in a trial of the OX40 agonist ivuxolimab.

CDR3 region: CASSVGLAGRETQYF. CDR3 DNA sequence: TGTGCCAGCAGCGTAGGCCTAGCAGGGAGAGAGACCCAGTACTTC. The chain links TRBV9 to TRBJ2-5; D tentatively reads TRBD1 or TRBD2 (5 bases each). The ends were cut back, 0 bases at V and 4 bases at J, with 13 bases in the middle. The CDR3 spans 15 residues. CDR1 is SGDLS, CDR2 YYNGEE, per germline. The full variable domain, rest sourced from reference TRBV9 and TRBJ2-5, is DSGVTQTPKHLITATGQRVTLRCSPRSGDLSVYWYQQSLDQGLQFLIQYYNGEERAKGNILERFSAQQFPDLHSELNLSSLELGDSALYFCASSVGLAGRETQYFGPGTRLLVL.